This T cell receptor (beta chain) was sequenced for a study of shared clonotypes between healthy human individuals. Across the study: Per donor, three plates held CD4 naive cells, three held CD4 memory, two held CD8 naive and one held CD8 memory.

The method was immunoSEQ multiplex PCR; TCRdb's version includes in-frame clones alone and lacks a portion of them. The profile shows approximately 720,000 clones, less than 80% of them singletons. Turning to this clone: The antigen remains undetermined.

Study findings and constraints: Expectations were that clonotype sharing among donors would be affected by sequencing depth. A small donor pool kept down the genetic and exposure-history diversity that was represented.

This CDR3 has 14 residues. The trim removed 2 bases at V and 7 bases at J, leaving 5 bases unmatched. Per germline, CDR1 SGHVS and CDR2 FQNEAQ. Sample: memory CD4+ T cells sorted from blood. The subset denotes: CD45RA-negative fraction. The origin of this receptor is a woman aged 25 to 39 in good health. This chain links TRBV7-8 with TRBJ1-1, with 9 bases identical to TRBD1. CDR3 sequence: CASSLIQGAGEAFF. The DNA for the CDR3 is TGTGCCAGCAGCTTAATACAGGGGGCTGGTGAAGCTTTCTTT.